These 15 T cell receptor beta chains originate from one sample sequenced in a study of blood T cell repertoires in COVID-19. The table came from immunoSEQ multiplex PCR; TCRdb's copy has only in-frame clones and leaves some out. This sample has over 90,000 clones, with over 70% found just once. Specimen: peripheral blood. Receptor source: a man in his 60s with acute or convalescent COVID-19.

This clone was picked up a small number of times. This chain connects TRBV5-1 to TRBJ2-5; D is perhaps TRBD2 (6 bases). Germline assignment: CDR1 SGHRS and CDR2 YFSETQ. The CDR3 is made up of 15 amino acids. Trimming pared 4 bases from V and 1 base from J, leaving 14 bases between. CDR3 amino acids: CASSPPTGLQETQYF. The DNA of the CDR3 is TGCGCCAGCAGCCCGCCAACGGGACTCCAAGAGACCCAGTACTTC.

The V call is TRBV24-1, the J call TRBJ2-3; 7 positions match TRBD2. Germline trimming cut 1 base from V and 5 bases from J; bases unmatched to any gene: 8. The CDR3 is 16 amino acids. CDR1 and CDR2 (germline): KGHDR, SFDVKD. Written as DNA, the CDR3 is TGTGCCACCAGTGATTTAGGCGGGAGAGGGGAAGATACGCAGTATTTT. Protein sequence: CATSDLGGRGEDTQYF.

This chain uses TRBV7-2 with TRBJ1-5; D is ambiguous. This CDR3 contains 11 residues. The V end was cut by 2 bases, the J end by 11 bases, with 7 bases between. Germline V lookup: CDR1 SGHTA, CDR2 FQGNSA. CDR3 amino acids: CASSLLDTQHF. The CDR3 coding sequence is TGTGCCAGCAGCTTACTTGACACCCAGCATTTT.

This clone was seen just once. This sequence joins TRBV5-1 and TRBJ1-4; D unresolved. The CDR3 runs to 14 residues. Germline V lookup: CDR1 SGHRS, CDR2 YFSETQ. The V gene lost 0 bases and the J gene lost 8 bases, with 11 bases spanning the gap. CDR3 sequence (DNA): TGCGCCAGCAGCTTGGGACATTCTCGGGAAAAACTGTTTTTT. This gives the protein CASSLGHSREKLFF.

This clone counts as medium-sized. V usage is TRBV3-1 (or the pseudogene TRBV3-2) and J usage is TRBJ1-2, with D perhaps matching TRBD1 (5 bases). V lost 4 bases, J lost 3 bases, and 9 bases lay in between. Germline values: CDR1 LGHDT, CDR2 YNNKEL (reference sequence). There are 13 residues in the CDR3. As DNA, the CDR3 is TGTGCCAGCAGCCTCAGGGTCGACTATGGCTACACCTTC. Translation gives CASSLRVDYGYTF.

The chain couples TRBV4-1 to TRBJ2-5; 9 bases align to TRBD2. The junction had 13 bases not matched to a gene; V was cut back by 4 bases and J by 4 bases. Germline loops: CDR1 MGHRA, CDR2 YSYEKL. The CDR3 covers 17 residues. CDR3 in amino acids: CASSLRSAGGQGETQYF. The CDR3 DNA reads TGCGCCAGCAGCCTACGAAGCGCGGGGGGGCAGGGAGAGACCCAGTACTTC.

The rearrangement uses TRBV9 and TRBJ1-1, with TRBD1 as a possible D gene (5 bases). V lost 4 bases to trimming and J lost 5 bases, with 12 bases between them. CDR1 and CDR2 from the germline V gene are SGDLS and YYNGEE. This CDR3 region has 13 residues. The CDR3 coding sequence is TGTGCCAGCAGCCCCGGGGGAGGGACTGAAGCTTTCTTT. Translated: CASSPGGGTEAFF.

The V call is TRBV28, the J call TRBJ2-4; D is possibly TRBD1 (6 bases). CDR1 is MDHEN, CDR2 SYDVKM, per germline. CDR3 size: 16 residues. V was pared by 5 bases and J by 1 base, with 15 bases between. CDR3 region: CASSPVGDRAKNIQYF. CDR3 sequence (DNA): TGTGCCAGCAGTCCCGTCGGAGACAGGGCCAAAAACATTCAGTACTTC.

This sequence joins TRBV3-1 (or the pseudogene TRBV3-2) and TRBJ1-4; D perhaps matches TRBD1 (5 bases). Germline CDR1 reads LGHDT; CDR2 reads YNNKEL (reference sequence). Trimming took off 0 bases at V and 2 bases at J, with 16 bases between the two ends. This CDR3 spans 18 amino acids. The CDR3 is CASSQDVNRGGTNEKLFF. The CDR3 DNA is TGTGCCAGCAGCCAAGATGTGAATAGGGGAGGGACTAATGAAAAACTGTTTTTT.

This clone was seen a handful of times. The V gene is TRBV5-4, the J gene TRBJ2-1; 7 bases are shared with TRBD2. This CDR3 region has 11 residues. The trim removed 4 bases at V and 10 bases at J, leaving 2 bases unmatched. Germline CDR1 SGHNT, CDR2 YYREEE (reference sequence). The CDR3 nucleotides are TGTGCCAGCAGCGGACTAGGGGAGCAGTTCTTC. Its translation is CASSGLGEQFF.

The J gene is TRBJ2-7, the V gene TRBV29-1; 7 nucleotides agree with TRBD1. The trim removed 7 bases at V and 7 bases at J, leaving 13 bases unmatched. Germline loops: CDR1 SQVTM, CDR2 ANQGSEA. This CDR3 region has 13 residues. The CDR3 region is CSGCRGPLEEQYF. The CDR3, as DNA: TGCAGCGGGTGTAGGGGGCCCTTGGAGGAGCAGTACTTC.

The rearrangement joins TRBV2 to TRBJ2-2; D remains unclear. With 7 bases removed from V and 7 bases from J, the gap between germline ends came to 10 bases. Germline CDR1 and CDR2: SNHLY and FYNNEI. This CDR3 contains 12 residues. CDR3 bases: TGTGCCAGCACCAACGGGTTCGGGGAGCTGTTTTTT. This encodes CASTNGFGELFF.

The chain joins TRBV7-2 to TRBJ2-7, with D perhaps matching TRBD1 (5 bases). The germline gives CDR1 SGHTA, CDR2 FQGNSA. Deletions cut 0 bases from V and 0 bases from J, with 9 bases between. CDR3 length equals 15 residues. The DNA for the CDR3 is TGTGCCAGCAGCTTAGCCGTGACAGACTCCTACGAGCAGTACTTC. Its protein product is CASSLAVTDSYEQYF.

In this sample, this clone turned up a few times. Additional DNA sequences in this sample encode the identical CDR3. The CDR3: CASSYRGYGYTF. The CDR3 DNA follows: TGTGCCAGCAGTTACAGGGGTTATGGCTACACCTTC. The rearrangement joins TRBV12-3 or TRBV12-4 to TRBJ1-2; TRBD1 matches 7 bases. Trimming cost V 4 bases and J 5 bases; bases outside gene matches: 1. The CDR3 contains 12 residues.

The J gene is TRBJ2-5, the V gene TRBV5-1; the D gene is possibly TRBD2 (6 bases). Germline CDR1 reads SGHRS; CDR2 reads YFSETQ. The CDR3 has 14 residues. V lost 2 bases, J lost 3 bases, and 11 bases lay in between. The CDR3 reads CASSFAAGEETQYF. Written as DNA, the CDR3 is TGCGCCAGCAGCTTTGCAGCGGGCGAAGAGACCCAGTACTTC.